These 31 T cell receptor beta chains were sequenced from one sample in a study of T-cell memory formation after mild COVID-19. TCRdb called the 5' RACE reads again in MiXCR, with one record for every CDR3 protein. The sample yields about 29,000 distinct CDR3 sequences, about 15% seen once. The sequencing input was PBMCs or a T cell subset sorted from them (not recorded which). Receptor source: an adult who had mild COVID-19 (a few samples of this study predate the infection). Cell type and time point are not known.

This clonotype is medium-sized in the sample. V gene TRBV30 combines with J gene TRBJ2-6; D may match TRBD1 or TRBD2 (5 bases each). V dropped 2 bases and J dropped 3 bases, with 8 bases sitting between them. The CDR3 has 14 residues. CDR1 is GTSNPN and CDR2 is SVGIG in the germline V gene (reference sequence). CDR3 sequence reads: CAWSRDHGANVLTF. CDR3 in DNA: TGTGCCTGGAGTCGGGACCATGGGGCCAACGTCCTGACTTTC.

DNA of the CDR3: TGTGCCAGCTCACCACCGATGACAGCCAGTTTCTCTGGAAACACCATATATTTT. Translation: CASSPPMTASFSGNTIYF. This chain uses TRBV18 with TRBJ1-3; a possible D gene is TRBD1 (5 bases). Trimming pared 0 bases from V and 0 bases from J, leaving 15 bases between. CDR3 length: 18 residues. Germline CDR1 and CDR2: KGHSH and LQKENI.

The rearrangement uses TRBV7-2 and TRBJ1-2, with 9 bases identical to TRBD1. The V and J ends lost 5 bases and 8 bases, in that order; junction bases with no gene match: 6. Germline V lookup: CDR1 SGHTA, CDR2 FQGNSA. The CDR3 is 13 amino acids. The CDR3 loop reads CASSRDRDSGYTF. CDR3 nucleotide sequence: TGTGCCAGCAGCCGGGACAGGGATTCGGGCTACACCTTC. Combining the CDR3 with reference TRBV7-2 and TRBJ1-2 gives the whole variable domain GAGVSQSPSNKVTEKGKDVELRCDPISGHTALYWYRQSLGQGLEFLIYFQGNSAPDKSGLPSDRFSAERTGGSVSTLTIQRTQQEDSAVYLCASSRDRDSGYTFGSGTRLTVV.

This clonotype was seen many times. The rearrangement uses TRBV7-2 and TRBJ2-7, with D possibly being TRBD2 (5 bases). There are 11 residues in the CDR3. Trimming stripped 5 bases from V and 7 bases from J, with 9 bases between. CDR1 is SGHTA and CDR2 is FQGNSA in the germline V gene. The CDR3 DNA sequence: TGTGCCAGCAGCGTACAGCGGGAGCAGTACTTC. It yields the protein CASSVQREQYF.

This clonotype was found many times. CDR3 in amino acids: CASSRKSEPDTQYF. DNA for the CDR3: TGTGCCAGCAGCCGTAAATCAGAACCAGATACGCAGTATTTT. J is TRBJ2-3 and V is TRBV7-2; D call uncertain. The CDR3 contains 14 residues. Germline V gene data show CDR1 as SGHTA and CDR2 as FQGNSA. The V and J ends lost 5 bases and 4 bases respectively, with 13 bases between them. The variable domain in full, with the rest retrieved from reference TRBV7-2 and TRBJ2-3, is GAGVSQSPSNKVTEKGKDVELRCDPISGHTALYWYRQSLGQGLEFLIYFQGNSAPDKSGLPSDRFSAERTGGSVSTLTIQRTQQEDSAVYLCASSRKSEPDTQYFGPGTRLTVL.

This clonotype was detected many times. V and J are TRBV3-1 and TRBJ2-6; no reliable D call. V was cut by 2 bases and J by 0 bases, with 8 bases left in between. This CDR3 comprises 16 residues. CDR1 is LGHDT, CDR2 YNNKEL, per germline (reference sequence). CDR3 in amino acids: CASSQYRVSGANVLTF. The CDR3 coding sequence is TGTGCCAGCAGCCAATATAGGGTCTCTGGGGCCAACGTCCTGACTTTC.

The chain has TRBV5-1 and TRBJ2-3; 8 bases align to TRBD2. The junction had 18 bases not matched to a gene; V was cut back by 4 bases and J by 2 bases. Germline loops: CDR1 SGHRS, CDR2 YFSETQ. The CDR3 is made up of 19 amino acids. The CDR3 loop is CASSLPRSGSHDLTDTQYF. Written as DNA, the CDR3 is TGCGCCAGCAGCCTACCCCGGAGCGGGAGTCACGATCTCACAGATACGCAGTATTTT.

This clonotype appeared a few times. The rearrangement uses TRBV7-2 and TRBJ2-3; D gene ambiguous. The CDR3 runs to 14 residues. The ends were cut back, 1 base at V and 2 bases at J, with 7 bases in the middle. The germline CDR1 and CDR2 sequences are SGHTA and FQGNSA. The CDR3 region has the DNA TGTGCCAGCAGCTTAGGAAAGATCACAGATACGCAGTATTTT. Protein sequence: CASSLGKITDTQYF. Full variable domain (missing parts from reference TRBV7-2 and TRBJ2-3): GAGVSQSPSNKVTEKGKDVELRCDPISGHTALYWYRQSLGQGLEFLIYFQGNSAPDKSGLPSDRFSAERTGGSVSTLTIQRTQQEDSAVYLCASSLGKITDTQYFGPGTRLTVL.

This clonotype was detected many times. CDR3 loop: CASSQDASGGSDTQYF. Written as DNA, the CDR3 is TGTGCCAGCAGCCAAGATGCCTCGGGGGGCTCAGATACGCAGTATTTT. The chain has TRBV4-2 and TRBJ2-3; tentatively, D is TRBD2 (7 bases). Germline V gene data show CDR1 as LGHNA and CDR2 as YNFKEQ. Trimming stripped 0 bases from V and 4 bases from J, with 14 bases between. The CDR3 sequence is 16 residues long.

This clonotype was found a few times. The chain couples TRBV6-1 to TRBJ1-2; TRBD1 matches 8 bases. V dropped 5 bases and J dropped 2; count of bases not matched to a gene: 16. Germline CDR1 MNHNS, CDR2 SASEGT. The CDR3 consists of 18 residues. CDR3 protein: CASSPDRDHTGVNYGYTF. In nucleotides, the CDR3 is TGTGCCAGCAGTCCGGACAGGGACCATACAGGGGTAAACTATGGCTACACCTTC.

On this clonotype itself: It may be a read error: a sequence one base away is much more abundant. V gene TRBV11-2 combines with J gene TRBJ2-3, with D unclear. Looked up from germline, CDR1 is SGHAT and CDR2 is FQNNGV. This CDR3 is built from 14 residues. DNA for the CDR3: TGTGACAGCAGCTTAAACGGCGGCACAGATACGCAGTATTTT. Protein sequence: CDSSLNGGTDTQYF.

This clonotype was found many times. This chain joins TRBV29-1 and TRBJ1-1; no clear D. The CDR3 totals 11 residues. The germline V gene encodes CDR1 SQVTM and CDR2 ANQGSEA. V lost 6 bases and J 12 bases, leaving 17 bases between the germline ends. The CDR3: CSVGFRGGTFF. In nucleotides, the CDR3 is TGCAGCGTCGGGTTCCGTGGAGGAACTTTCTTT.

This clonotype was counted at least ten times. The rearrangement links TRBV11-1 to TRBJ2-5; tentative D call: TRBD2 (6 bases). This CDR3 spans 16 amino acids. Germline V gene lookup returns CDR1 SGHAT and CDR2 FQDESV (reference sequence). The V end lost 3 bases, the J end lost 1 base, and 15 bases lay between the germline ends. CDR3 region: CASSFGGSWPQETQYF. Written as DNA, the CDR3 is TGTGCCAGCAGCTTCGGGGGATCCTGGCCCCAAGAGACCCAGTACTTC.

This clonotype has only a few counts. This rearrangement joins TRBV4-1 to TRBJ1-2; D is possibly TRBD1 (6 bases). This CDR3 spans 14 amino acids. Between the trimmed V and J ends, which lost 6 bases and 4 bases, there was a span of 15 bases. CDR1 and CDR2 from the germline V gene are MGHRA and YSYEKL. CDR3 DNA: TGCGCCAGCAGGGGGACACGCCGAGGCTATGGCTACACCTTC. Protein product: CASRGTRRGYGYTF.

There are many counts of this clonotype. CDR3 DNA: TGCAGCGTTGAAGCACAGGGGGTTAATGGCTACACCTTC. It translates to CSVEAQGVNGYTF. This chain links TRBV29-1 with TRBJ1-2; 8 bases line up with TRBD1. The germline V gene encodes CDR1 SQVTM and CDR2 ANQGSEA. Germline trimming cut 1 base from V and 6 bases from J; bases unmatched to any gene: 4. The CDR3 consists of 13 residues.

The CDR3 protein is CASSLGTGIEPQHF. The CDR3 region has the DNA TGTGCCAGCAGCTTGGGAACAGGGATCGAACCCCAGCATTTT. This sequence joins TRBV5-5 and TRBJ1-5, with D possibly being TRBD1 (6 bases). The CDR3 spans 14 residues. Germline-derived CDR1 and CDR2 are SGHKS and YYEKEE (reference sequence). V lost 0 bases and J lost 10, with 14 bases in between.

This clonotype was seen ten or more times. The chain uses TRBV6-5 and TRBJ1-5; 11 bases map to TRBD1. The CDR3 has 15 residues. Looked up from germline, CDR1 is MNHEY and CDR2 is SVGAGI. V shed 6 bases and J 6 bases; nucleotides not matched to a gene: 7. CDR3 amino acids: CASSRTGGIPQPQHF. The CDR3 DNA reads TGTGCCAGCAGCCGGACAGGGGGCATTCCTCAGCCCCAGCATTTT.

This chain links TRBV5-7 with TRBJ2-7; possibly TRBD1 for D (6 bases). TRBV5-7 is known as an ORF, though its function is uncertain. V lost 4 bases and J 8 bases, leaving 16 bases between the germline ends. The CDR3 extends over 13 amino acids. CDR3 residues: CASSTRYRDKQYF. The CDR3 region has the DNA TGTGCCAGCAGCACGCGATACAGGGATAAGCAGTACTTC.

This clonotype has at least ten counts. The junction and the germline gene differ at one end; a read error may be behind it. This chain uses TRBV7-7 with TRBJ2-4, with TRBD1 as a possible D gene (6 bases). The CDR3 runs 15 residues. Germline V gene data show CDR1 as SSHAT and CDR2 as FNYEAQ (reference sequence). In nucleotides, the CDR3 is TGTGCTAGCAGCCCAAAGGGGGTCGACAAAAACATTCAGTACTTC. This codes for CASSPKGVDKNIQYF.

The sample holds many counts of this clonotype. The chain employs TRBV7-7 and TRBJ2-1; 9 bases are a match to TRBD2. Per germline, CDR1 SSHAT and CDR2 FNYEAQ (reference sequence). The CDR3 is 16 amino acids. After removal of 5 bases from V and 2 bases from J, the junction contained 7 bases not matched to a gene. CDR3 region: CASSPIAGAPYNEQFF. Written as DNA, the CDR3 is TGTGCCAGCAGCCCAATAGCGGGGGCCCCCTACAATGAGCAGTTCTTC.

The chain combines TRBV4-2 with TRBJ2-7; D uncertain. Germline CDR1 and CDR2: LGHNA and YNFKEQ. The CDR3 has 14 amino acids. Trimming removed 0 bases at V and 6 bases at J, with 12 bases between. The CDR3 sequence is CASSQDLAAGEQYF. The CDR3 DNA reads as TGTGCCAGCAGCCAAGATCTCGCTGCAGGCGAGCAGTACTTC.

At least ten counts were recorded for this clonotype. V usage is TRBV5-1 and J usage is TRBJ1-4; possible D gene TRBD1, 5 bases. The V and J ends lost 4 bases and 8 bases respectively, with 21 bases between them. The CDR3 is 16 residues long. Per germline, CDR1 SGHRS and CDR2 YFSETQ. The CDR3, as DNA: TGCGCCAGCAGCAGACAGCCCCCTTTAGCTGAAGAAAAACTGTTTTTT. Its translation: CASSRQPPLAEEKLFF.

The chain employs TRBV21-1 and TRBJ2-7; TRBD1, the table's D call, was not compared with the DNA. TRBV21-1 is designated a pseudogene. This CDR3 is 16 amino acids long. The CDR3 nucleotides read TGTGCCAGCAGCACTGACGGACAGGAGGGAACCTACGAGCAGTACTTC. Its translation: CASSTDGQEGTYEQYF.

The chain joins TRBV5-4 to TRBJ2-6; TRBD1 matches 12 bases. Germline lookup yields CDR1 SGHNT and CDR2 YYREEE (reference sequence). With V trimmed by 3 bases and J by 0 bases, 4 bases remained unmatched. The CDR3 length is 18 residues. The CDR3 loop reads CASSSRDRGHSGANVLTF. The CDR3 nucleotides read TGTGCCAGCAGCTCCCGGGACAGGGGGCACTCTGGGGCCAACGTCCTGACTTTC.

At least ten counts were recorded for this clonotype. The chain links TRBV19 to TRBJ2-7, with D possibly matching TRBD1 (6 bases). Trimming stripped 5 bases from V and 3 bases from J, with 11 bases between. The CDR3 spans 13 residues. Per germline, CDR1 LNHDA and CDR2 SQIVND (reference sequence). The CDR3 DNA reads TGTGCCAGTAGTCCCCAAGGGGGCTACGAGCAGTACTTC. Translating gives CASSPQGGYEQYF.

This clonotype was seen more than once but under ten times. The J gene is TRBJ1-1, the V gene TRBV6-2 or TRBV6-3; tentatively, D is TRBD1 (5 bases). This CDR3 is built from 12 residues. Germline-derived CDR1 and CDR2 are MNHEY and SVGEGT. With 6 bases removed from V and 7 bases from J, the gap between germline ends came to 12 bases. In nucleotides, the CDR3 is TGTGCCAGCAGGACCGGGGGGATTGAAGCTTTCTTT. As protein: CASRTGGIEAFF.

In this sample, this clonotype turned up many times. V usage is TRBV4-3 and J usage is TRBJ2-6, with TRBD1 identical over 7 bases. Per the germline V gene, CDR1 is LGHNA and CDR2 is YSLEER. CDR3 length equals 19 residues. The V segment lost 4 bases and the J segment 0 bases; nucleotides outside the gene matches: 12. CDR3 sequence reads: CASSPKSGTAPSGANVLTF. CDR3 nucleotides: TGCGCCAGCAGCCCTAAATCCGGGACAGCACCCTCTGGGGCCAACGTCCTGACTTTC.

By sample fraction, this clonotype is medium-sized (0.01 to 0.1%). The genes are TRBV5-1 and TRBJ2-5, with D perhaps given as TRBD1 or TRBD2 (5 bases each). Between the trimmed V and J ends, which lost 0 bases and 3 bases, there was a span of 9 bases. The germline gives CDR1 SGHRS, CDR2 YFSETQ. The CDR3 is 14 residues long. CDR3 nucleotides: TGCGCCAGCAGCTTGGTGGGGACGGAAGAGACCCAGTACTTC. This sequence encodes CASSLVGTEETQYF.

There are many counts of this clonotype. V usage is TRBV5-6 and J usage is TRBJ1-1, with D tentatively TRBD1 (5 bases). Germline-derived CDR1 and CDR2 are SGHDT and YYEEEE. The V and J ends lost 4 bases and 8 bases respectively, with 12 bases between them. The CDR3 extends over 12 amino acids. This chain's CDR3 is CASSITRGEAFF. The CDR3 bases are TGTGCCAGCAGCATTACCCGGGGGGAAGCTTTCTTT.

V usage is TRBV6-6 and J usage is TRBJ1-1; a weak D match, TRBD1 (5 bases). Looked up from germline, CDR1 is MNHNY and CDR2 is SVGAGI (reference sequence). Trimming took off 8 bases at V and 2 bases at J, with 15 bases between the two ends. This CDR3 comprises 14 residues. The CDR3 region is CASLMRGANTEAFF. Written as DNA, the CDR3 is TGTGCCAGCCTTATGAGGGGAGCAAACACTGAAGCTTTCTTT.

Notes on this clonotype: A much larger clone sits a single nucleotide away, making a read error possible. The chain employs TRBV28 and TRBJ2-3; D is perhaps TRBD1 or TRBD2 (6 bases each). The CDR3 covers 15 residues. Trimming took off 4 bases at V and 5 bases at J, with 16 bases between the two ends. Per germline, CDR1 MDHEN and CDR2 SYDVKM. CDR3 coding DNA: TGTGCCAGCAGTTCCGAGGGGGGCAGTGGAGATACGCAGTATTTT. Amino acid sequence: CASSSEGGSGDTQYF.